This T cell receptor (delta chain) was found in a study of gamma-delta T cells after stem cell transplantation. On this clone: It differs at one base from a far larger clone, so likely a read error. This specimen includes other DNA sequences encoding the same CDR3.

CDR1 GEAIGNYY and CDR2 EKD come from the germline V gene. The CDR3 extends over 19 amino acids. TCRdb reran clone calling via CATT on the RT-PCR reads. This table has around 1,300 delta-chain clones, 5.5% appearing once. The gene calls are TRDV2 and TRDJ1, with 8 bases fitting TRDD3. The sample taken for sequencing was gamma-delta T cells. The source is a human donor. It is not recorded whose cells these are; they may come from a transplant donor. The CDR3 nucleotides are TGTGCCTGTGACACCGTTCAATCTGGGGGAAACTGGGACACCGACAAACTCATCTTT. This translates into CACDTVQSGGNWDTDKLIF.